This T cell receptor (beta chain) was sequenced during a study of a mutant IDH1 vaccine in newly diagnosed glioma. Study details: There were eight vaccinations for patients, given in weeks 1, 3, 5, 7, 11, 15, 19 and 23. Averaging approximately 42 years of age, treated patients were around 60% male and approximately 38% female.

Time point specified: week 11, during vaccination. Each dose delivered 300 ug of mutant IDH1 20-mer peptide subcutaneously with imiquimod. This table comes from immunoSEQ multiplex PCR, and its TCRdb copy is limited to in-frame clones, with some not included. There are 20,000 to 25,000 clones in the sample; 70% occur only once, and 11% lies in the top ten. With regard to this clone: Its antigen is unknown.

The CDR3 loop spans 12 amino acids. V was clipped by 0 bases and J by 7 bases, with 6 bases between them. Germline V gives CDR1 MNHEY, CDR2 SVGAGI. Findings and limits, study-wide: Immune responses induced by the vaccine were seen in over 80% of patients, spanning multiple MHC alleles.

This clonotype was sampled from a man younger than 35 with glioma. Some clones in this sample may be carry-over from other donors' samples. The sequencing here drew on peripheral blood mononuclear cells (PBMCs), taken from a glioma patient whose treatment included an IDH1 peptide vaccine. The gene calls are TRBV6-5 and TRBJ2-5; D perhaps matches TRBD2 (6 bases). CDR3 nucleotides: TGTGCCAGCAGTTACTCGGGGGGGACCCAGTACTTC. Protein: CASSYSGGTQYF.